The 13 T cell receptor beta chains listed next were all sequenced from one sample in a study of T cell responses to AZD1222 COVID-19 vaccine (dated by TCRdb to the early 2020s). Libraries were built with the immunoSEQ multiplex PCR assay. TCRdb took this table from immuneACCESS and kept in-frame rearrangements with V and J called. Such tables lack part of the clones; where checked against another copy, unresolved V genes explain under half of the gap, and the rest is unexplained. The sample table lists about 130,000 clones, just over 85% of them with a count of one. Around 20% of the sample lies in the top ten. Explained via the paper, the time point label denotes: baseline before first vaccination. The starting material was peripheral blood, obtained on day 0 of AZD1222 vaccination. These receptors all come from an adult in good health.

This clone was recorded only once. The gene calls are TRBV6-5 and TRBJ1-1, with unresolved D. Germline V gives CDR1 MNHEY, CDR2 SVGAGI. Trimming stripped 1 base from V and 3 bases from J, with 9 bases between. This CDR3 spans 14 amino acids. Here the CDR3 reads CASSYFRAHTEAFF. CDR3 bases: TGTGCCAGCAGTTACTTCCGGGCCCACACTGAAGCTTTCTTT.

V and J are TRBV4-1 and TRBJ1-2, with a tentative D call TRBD1 (6 bases). V lost 2 bases and J lost 2, with 9 bases in between. Germline assignment: CDR1 MGHRA and CDR2 YSYEKL. The CDR3 runs 14 residues. The CDR3 DNA sequence: TGCGCCAGCAGCCAAAGGGGGGGAAACTATGGCTACACCTTC. Amino acids: CASSQRGGNYGYTF.

V and J are TRBV28 and TRBJ2-7, with a weak D call TRBD2 (6 bases). Trimming left V 4 bases short and J 3 bases short, with 16 bases between. The germline gives CDR1 MDHEN, CDR2 SYDVKM. CDR3 size: 15 residues. CDR3 region: CASSSPRDFLYEQYF. CDR3 bases: TGTGCCAGCAGTTCCCCACGGGACTTCCTCTACGAGCAGTACTTC.

The J gene is TRBJ2-7, the V gene TRBV28, with 13 bases that match TRBD2. Germline V gene data show CDR1 as MDHEN and CDR2 as SYDVKM. The ends lost 5 bases at V and 13 bases at J; junction bases unmatched: 5. The CDR3 contains 12 residues. CDR3 sequence: CASSPLAGGPYF. CDR3 nucleotide sequence: TGTGCCAGCAGTCCACTAGCGGGGGGGCCCTACTTC.

The chain is built from TRBV9 and TRBJ2-7, with D possibly matching TRBD1 (6 bases). CDR3 length equals 14 residues. V was shortened by 1 base and J by 3 bases, with 11 bases between the two germline ends. Germline V lookup: CDR1 SGDLS, CDR2 YYNGEE. CDR3 amino acids: CASSVSGQNYEQYF. CDR3 nucleotides: TGTGCCAGCAGCGTATCAGGACAGAACTACGAGCAGTACTTC.

This clone was detected once. The V and J genes are TRBV5-1 and TRBJ1-1, with unresolved D. CDR1 is SGHRS and CDR2 is YFSETQ in the germline V gene. The CDR3 has 14 amino acids. V lost 0 bases, J lost 0 bases, and 6 bases lay in between. The CDR3 DNA is TGCGCCAGCAGCTTGGAAACCCTGAACACTGAAGCTTTCTTT. Encoded protein: CASSLETLNTEAFF.

This clone was picked up one time. The gene calls are TRBV15 and TRBJ2-1; TRBD1 aligns across 10 bases. The CDR3 has 17 amino acids. CDR1 LNHNV and CDR2 YYDKDF come from the germline V gene (reference sequence). Unmatched junction bases numbered 9, after V lost 0 bases and J lost 7 bases. In DNA form, the CDR3 reads TGTGCCACCAGCAGAGACAACCAACCGGGACAGGGGAATGAGCAGTTCTTC. Translated, it gives CATSRDNQPGQGNEQFF.

The chain uses TRBV20-1 and TRBJ1-3; 7 bases map to TRBD1. The trim removed 3 bases at V and 3 bases at J, leaving 5 bases unmatched. Germline V gene sequence: CDR1 DFQATT, CDR2 SNEGSKA (reference sequence). CDR3 length: 14 amino acids. The CDR3 DNA follows: TGCAGTGCTAGTCACGACAGGGTTGGAAACACCATATATTTT. Translation: CSASHDRVGNTIYF.

The chain joins TRBV14 to TRBJ2-1; the D is unclear. Germline V gene sequence: CDR1 SGHDN, CDR2 FVKESK. The CDR3 extends over 16 amino acids. V lost 0 bases, J lost 3 bases, and 12 bases lay in between. CDR3 sequence: CASSQDSGFGYNEQFF. For the CDR3, the DNA is TGTGCCAGCAGCCAAGATTCCGGTTTTGGCTACAATGAGCAGTTCTTC.

The rearrangement joins TRBV28 to TRBJ2-3, with TRBD2 matching 11 bases. V trimming: 5 bases; J trimming: 2 bases; junction bases outside the gene matches: 6. Germline V gene lookup returns CDR1 MDHEN and CDR2 SYDVKM. This CDR3 spans 16 amino acids. The CDR3 spells CASSRLAGYLTDTQYF. The DNA of the CDR3 is TGTGCCAGCAGTCGACTAGCGGGGTACCTCACAGATACGCAGTATTTT.

The CDR3 nucleotides are TGTGCCACCAGTGATACCTCGGGACAGGGAGGTTATGGCTACACCTTC. It encodes CATSDTSGQGGYGYTF. V is TRBV24-1 and J is TRBJ1-2; the match to TRBD1 covers 9 bases. CDR3 length equals 16 residues. V gave up 3 bases and J gave up 5 bases; unmatched junction bases: 9. Germline CDR1 is KGHDR and CDR2 is SFDVKD.

The gene calls are TRBV28 and TRBJ2-7; TRBD2 matches 7 bases. Trimming took 6 bases from V and 6 from J; bases not matched to a gene: 2. The CDR3 is 11 amino acids. Germline V gene data show CDR1 as MDHEN and CDR2 as SYDVKM. CDR3 DNA: TGTGCCAGCAGCCGCGGGGGCGAGCAGTACTTC. Residues: CASSRGGEQYF.

The rearrangement links TRBV6-9 to TRBJ2-7; 11 positions match TRBD2. CDR1 and CDR2 (germline): MNHGY, SVAAGI. The J segment lost 2 bases and the V segment lost 6 bases, leaving 6 bases of the junction unmatched. This CDR3 contains 15 residues. CDR3: CASRLDSGGAYEQYF. CDR3 sequence (DNA): TGTGCCAGCAGATTGGATAGCGGGGGGGCCTACGAGCAGTACTTC.